These T cell receptor beta chains were read from a single sample in a study of OX40 agonist ivuxolimab in advanced cancers. The assay was immunoSEQ multiplex PCR, and TCRdb's table has in-frame clones only and misses some. The profile covers roughly 70,000 clones, with roughly 85% appearing a single time and roughly 0.89% taken by the ten largest. Here the sequenced sample was CD4+ or CD8+ T cells sorted from blood, taken in a trial of the OX40 agonist ivuxolimab. Receptors were obtained from an adult with an advanced solid tumor such as melanoma, head and neck, liver or kidney cancer. Both conserved end residues are part of each CDR3. The D gene is left open where the match is weak. Rows may omit the clone size; those that give it use once, few, many or a size class.

j_gene: TRBJ1-2; v_gene: TRBV21-1; abundance: once; len: 16; d_gene: -; CDR3nt: TGTGCCAGCAGCAAAGTCCCGGACAGGGGCGGCTATGGCTACACCTTC; CDR3aa: CASSKVPDRGGYGYTF
j_gene: TRBJ2-7; v_gene: TRBV7-2; abundance: -; len: 16; d_gene: TRBD1; CDR3nt: TGTGCCAGCAGCTCCTCCGGGACAGGGGGAACCTACGAGCAGTACTTC; CDR3aa: CASSSSGTGGTYEQYF
j_gene: TRBJ1-4; v_gene: TRBV25-1; abundance: -; len: 13; d_gene: -; CDR3nt: TGTGCCAGCAGTGAATGGGAGGACGGAAAACTGTTTTTT; CDR3aa: CASSEWEDGKLFF
j_gene: TRBJ1-5; v_gene: TRBV5-5; abundance: few; len: 17; d_gene: -; CDR3nt: TGTGCCAGCAGTTACTACGTACGGACAAATAGCAATCAGCCCCAGCATTTT; CDR3aa: CASSYYVRTNSNQPQHF
j_gene: TRBJ1-3; v_gene: TRBV5-1; abundance: -; len: 15; d_gene: TRBD1; CDR3nt: TGCGCCAGCAGCTTGGTTGGCAGGGGGCAGAACACCATATATTTT; CDR3aa: CASSLVGRGQNTIYF
j_gene: TRBJ1-6; v_gene: TRBV28; abundance: -; len: 14; d_gene: -; CDR3nt: TGTGCCAGCAGTTTATCGCAAGGCTTGGCACCCCTCCACTTT; CDR3aa: CASSLSQGLAPLHF
j_gene: TRBJ2-2; v_gene: TRBV5-4; abundance: -; len: 14; d_gene: TRBD1; CDR3nt: TGTGCCAGCAGCTTGGACAGGGGCGCCGGGGAGCTGTTTTTT; CDR3aa: CASSLDRGAGELFF
j_gene: TRBJ1-1; v_gene: TRBV11-2; abundance: -; len: 12; d_gene: -; CDR3nt: TGTGCCAGCAGCTACCAGGGGTCGGAAGCTTTCTTT; CDR3aa: CASSYQGSEAFF
j_gene: TRBJ1-2; v_gene: TRBV2; abundance: -; len: 14; d_gene: -; CDR3nt: TGTGCCAGCAGTAGGGACATTTCTAACTATGGCTACACCTTC; CDR3aa: CASSRDISNYGYTF
j_gene: TRBJ1-2; v_gene: TRBV6-5; abundance: once; len: 14; d_gene: -; CDR3nt: TGTGCCAGCAGGCCCCACGAAGCTAACTATGGCTACACCTTC; CDR3aa: CASRPHEANYGYTF
j_gene: TRBJ2-5; v_gene: TRBV7-9; abundance: -; len: 14; d_gene: TRBD1; CDR3nt: TGTGCCAGCAGCTCCGGGACAGGGGGAGAGACCCAGTACTTC; CDR3aa: CASSSGTGGETQYF
j_gene: TRBJ2-4; v_gene: TRBV14; abundance: -; len: 16; d_gene: TRBD1; CDR3nt: TGTGCCAGCAGCCCAGGACAGGGGTTAGCCAAAAACATTCAGTACTTC; CDR3aa: CASSPGQGLAKNIQYF
j_gene: TRBJ1-1; v_gene: TRBV2; abundance: -; len: 13; d_gene: TRBD1; CDR3nt: TGTGCCAGCAGCGGACAGGTGAACACTGAAGCTTTCTTT; CDR3aa: CASSGQVNTEAFF
j_gene: TRBJ2-7; v_gene: TRBV5-1; abundance: -; len: 15; d_gene: -; CDR3nt: TGCGCCAGCAGCTCCGACACCGGAGGTCCCTACGAGCAGTACTTC; CDR3aa: CASSSDTGGPYEQYF
j_gene: TRBJ2-3; v_gene: TRBV28; abundance: once; len: 19; d_gene: TRBD2; CDR3nt: TGTGCCAGCAGTTTCGGTTTGGAAGGCGGGAGGGGCCGACAAGATACGCAGTATTTT; CDR3aa: CASSFGLEGGRGRQDTQYF
j_gene: TRBJ2-7; v_gene: TRBV6-6; abundance: few; len: 15; d_gene: TRBD2; CDR3nt: TGTGCCAGCAGTGTTGGGACTAGCGGAGCACCCGAGCAGTACTTC; CDR3aa: CASSVGTSGAPEQYF
j_gene: TRBJ1-5; v_gene: TRBV6-5; abundance: -; len: 15; d_gene: -; CDR3nt: TGTGCCAGCAGTTACTCGAGAGAAAGGGCTCAGCCCCAGCATTTT; CDR3aa: CASSYSRERAQPQHF
j_gene: TRBJ1-1; v_gene: TRBV28; abundance: -; len: 14; d_gene: TRBD1; CDR3nt: TGTGCCAGCAGCACCGGGACAGGAGGCACTGAAGCTTTCTTT; CDR3aa: CASSTGTGGTEAFF
j_gene: TRBJ2-7; v_gene: TRBV7-3; abundance: -; len: 12; d_gene: -; CDR3nt: TGTGCCAGCAGCCCTCTACAAATCGAGCAGTACTTC; CDR3aa: CASSPLQIEQYF
j_gene: TRBJ2-7; v_gene: TRBV6-6; abundance: -; len: 13; d_gene: -; CDR3nt: TGTGCCAGCAGTGCGGGTAGGACCTACGAGCAGTACTTC; CDR3aa: CASSAGRTYEQYF
j_gene: TRBJ1-5; v_gene: TRBV28; abundance: -; len: 15; d_gene: TRBD1; CDR3nt: TGTGCCAGCAGTTTGGTCAGGGGGGCCCAGGTGTCCCAGCATTTT; CDR3aa: CASSLVRGAQVSQHF
j_gene: TRBJ2-2; v_gene: TRBV19; abundance: -; len: 12; d_gene: -; CDR3nt: TGTGCCACACCCAGGGGTACCGGGGAGCTGTTTTTT; CDR3aa: CATPRGTGELFF
j_gene: TRBJ2-3; v_gene: TRBV7-9; abundance: -; len: 14; d_gene: -; CDR3nt: TGTGCCAGCAGCCCGGGACCCACCACAGATACGCAGTATTTT; CDR3aa: CASSPGPTTDTQYF
j_gene: TRBJ2-1; v_gene: TRBV5-1; abundance: -; len: 14; d_gene: TRBD2; CDR3nt: TGCGCCAGCAGCTTGTGGGGGGGAAACAATGAGCAGTTCTTC; CDR3aa: CASSLWGGNNEQFF
j_gene: TRBJ2-2; v_gene: TRBV19; abundance: once; len: 12; d_gene: -; CDR3nt: TGTGCCAGTAGTCAGGGGTTCCGGGAGCTGTTTTTT; CDR3aa: CASSQGFRELFF
j_gene: TRBJ1-1; v_gene: TRBV2; abundance: -; len: 15; d_gene: TRBD1; CDR3nt: TGTGCCAGCGGTGGGACAGGCAGTTTGAACACTGAAGCTTTCTTT; CDR3aa: CASGGTGSLNTEAFF
j_gene: TRBJ2-7; v_gene: TRBV11-1; abundance: -; len: 17; d_gene: TRBD1; CDR3nt: TGTGCCAGCAGCTTAGGACAGGGATCCGGGTTCTTCTACGAGCAGTACTTC; CDR3aa: CASSLGQGSGFFYEQYF
j_gene: TRBJ1-6; v_gene: TRBV18; abundance: -; len: 16; d_gene: -; CDR3nt: TGTGCCAGCTCACCCCTAGCCGACAGCACGAATTCACCCCTCCACTTT; CDR3aa: CASSPLADSTNSPLHF
j_gene: TRBJ1-3; v_gene: TRBV4-1; abundance: -; len: 16; d_gene: TRBD1; CDR3nt: TGCGCCAGCAGCCCAAGAGAGAGGACAGGGGCTCACACCATATATTTT; CDR3aa: CASSPRERTGAHTIYF
j_gene: TRBJ1-3; v_gene: TRBV5-1; abundance: -; len: 14; d_gene: -; CDR3nt: TGCGCCAGCAGTCCTCTGCTGGGCGGAAACACCATATATTTT; CDR3aa: CASSPLLGGNTIYF
j_gene: TRBJ2-5; v_gene: TRBV23-1; abundance: -; len: 13; d_gene: -; CDR3nt: TGCGCCACCGACGGGGGTGAACAAGAGACCCAGTACTTC; CDR3aa: CATDGGEQETQYF
j_gene: TRBJ2-2; v_gene: TRBV11-3; abundance: -; len: 13; d_gene: -; CDR3nt: TGTGCCAGCAGCTTACAAGCCCGGCGGGAGCTGTTTTTT; CDR3aa: CASSLQARRELFF
j_gene: TRBJ2-4; v_gene: TRBV7-9; abundance: -; len: 19; d_gene: TRBD2; CDR3nt: TGTGCCAGCAGCCCTAGGGTCTTAGCGGGAGGGCCGACCAAAAACATTCAGTACTTC; CDR3aa: CASSPRVLAGGPTKNIQYF
j_gene: TRBJ1-4; v_gene: TRBV6-6; abundance: -; len: 15; d_gene: -; CDR3nt: TGTGCCAGCGAAGGCTCGGCCCTGGGAGAAGAAAAACTGTTTTTT; CDR3aa: CASEGSALGEEKLFF
j_gene: TRBJ2-5; v_gene: TRBV5-4; abundance: -; len: 14; d_gene: TRBD2; CDR3nt: TGTGCCAGCAGCGGGACTAGCGGGAAAGAGACCCAGTACTTC; CDR3aa: CASSGTSGKETQYF